Listed below are T cell receptor beta chains from one sample, sequenced in a study of cytomegalovirus exposure and HLA in healthy donors. The table came from immunoSEQ multiplex PCR; TCRdb's copy has only in-frame clones and leaves some out. The data contain some 170,000 clones, around 77% of them singletons. The sequencing input was PBMCs. The receptor set was obtained from a woman aged 25 to 45 in good health and CMV-seronegative. The CDR3 runs from the conserved cysteine through the conserved F or W. A D gene is named only where the DNA matches it firmly. Clone size is stated in some rows and not others, as once, few, many or a class when expanded.

>TRBV28|TRBJ1-5|TRBD1|NA
TGTGCCAGCAGACAAACGACAGGGGGTGGCAATCAGCCCCAGCATTTT
CASRQTTGGGNQPQHF
>TRBV27|TRBJ1-1|TRBD1|NA
TGTGCCAGCAGTTTATCAAGGGGGCGCCTCGCCCTCAGTTTCCAAAACACTGAAGCTTTCTTT
CASSLSRGRLALSFQNTEAFF
>TRBV5-6|TRBJ1-2|TRBD1|NA
TGTGCCAGCAGCCCCGGGACAGGGGGTTGGTATGGCTACACCTTC
CASSPGTGGWYGYTF
>TRBV23-1|TRBJ2-5|TRBD2|few
TGCGCCAGCGTACCCTTGGCGGGAGTGGCAAGAGAGACCCAGTACTTC
CASVPLAGVARETQYF
>TRBV6-1|TRBJ2-7|TRBD1|few
TGTGCCAGCATAGACAGGGCTACCTACGAGCAGTACTTC
CASIDRATYEQYF
>TRBV10-3|TRBJ1-2|NA|NA
TGTGCCATCGGCCGATCGACTACCGGAAGCTATGGCTACACCTTC
CAIGRSTTGSYGYTF
>TRBV5-4|TRBJ2-5|TRBD1|NA
TGTGCCAGCAGCGGACCCGGGACAGAGTCTGGGGAGACCCAGTACTTC
CASSGPGTESGETQYF
>TRBV28|TRBJ1-2|NA|NA
TGTGCCAGCAGTTTATTGCGGCAGGGGAAGGGCTACACCTTC
CASSLLRQGKGYTF
>TRBV6-1|TRBJ2-7|NA|NA
TGTGCCAGCAGCGCCGGCCTAGGTCCCTACGAGCAGTACTTC
CASSAGLGPYEQYF
>TRBV29-1|TRBJ2-1|NA|NA
TGCAGCGTTGACGGGGTGGATTCCTACAATGAGCAGTTCTTC
CSVDGVDSYNEQFF
>TRBV7-9|TRBJ2-7|TRBD1|NA
TGTGCCAGCAGCCCAGGGACAGGGGGCGATGCCTACGAGCAGTACTTC
CASSPGTGGDAYEQYF
>TRBV15|TRBJ1-2|NA|NA
TGTGCCACCAGCAGAGATGCGGACATGGGAATGTGTACCTTC
CATSRDADMGMCTF
>TRBV5-8|TRBJ2-7|NA|NA
TGTGCCAGCAGCTTTCATTCCGAGCAGTACTTC
CASSFHSEQYF
>TRBV29-1|TRBJ1-2|TRBD1|NA
TGCAGCGTCGGGGACAGGAACTATGGCTACACCTTC
CSVGDRNYGYTF
>TRBV7-3|TRBJ2-1|TRBD2|NA
TGTGCCAGCAGCTTAAGTAGCGGGGACCACAATGAGCAGTTCTTC
CASSLSSGDHNEQFF
>TRBV27|TRBJ2-7|TRBD1|NA
TGTGCCAGCAGTGCTGGGACAGGGGGATACGAGCAGTACTTC
CASSAGTGGYEQYF
>TRBV6-4|TRBJ2-3|TRBD2|NA
TGTGCCAGCAGGCGACTAGCGGGGGGCACAGATACGCAGTATTTT
CASRRLAGGTDTQYF
>TRBV2|TRBJ2-1|TRBD1|NA
TGTGCCAGCACCACTACAGGGGCCCGACTCCCGTTCTTC
CASTTTGARLPFF
>TRBV5-1|TRBJ1-1|NA|NA
TGCGCCAGCAGGGAGGGGATGAGGGCTGAAGCTTTCTTT
CASREGMRAEAFF
>TRBV5-1|TRBJ2-1|NA|NA
TGCGCCAGCAGCTTGGATGGTAACGCGGTCAATGAGCAGTTCTTC
CASSLDGNAVNEQFF
>TRBV28|TRBJ2-7|NA|few
TGTGCCAGCAGGCCCGGGAGCCCTTCTCACGAGCAGTACTTC
CASRPGSPSHEQYF
>TRBV10-3|TRBJ1-3|NA|NA
TGTGCCATCAGTGAGTTCATTGGAACAGCAAATTCTGGAAACACCATATATTTT
CAISEFIGTANSGNTIYF
>TRBV7-2|TRBJ2-3|NA|NA
TGTGCCAGCACGCAGACTTCAGATACGCAGTATTTT
CASTQTSDTQYF
>TRBV6-1|TRBJ1-1|NA|NA
TGTGCCAGCAGTTATAGAGTTGAAGCTTTCTTT
CASSYRVEAFF
>TRBV9|TRBJ1-1|TRBD1|NA
TGTGCCAGCAGCGTAGAAACAGGGGGCACTGAAGCTTTCTTT
CASSVETGGTEAFF
>TRBV9|TRBJ1-5|NA|NA
TGTGCCAGCAGCGTTGAGGGGGACAGCAATCAGCCCCAGCATTTT
CASSVEGDSNQPQHF
>TRBV6-5|TRBJ2-2|NA|NA
TGTGCCAGCAGGATGACGGGTATCACCGGGGAGCTGTTTTTT
CASRMTGITGELFF
>TRBV29-1|TRBJ1-2|NA|NA
TGCAGCGTTGAAGATTGGGGCACAGGTACTAACTATGGCTACACCTTC
CSVEDWGTGTNYGYTF
>TRBV19|TRBJ2-1|NA|NA
TGTGCCAGTAGTTTGACAGATTACAATGAGCAGTTCTTC
CASSLTDYNEQFF
>TRBV5-6|TRBJ1-1|NA|few
TGTGCCAGCAGCTCCTTAAGCGGGACCGCCGGCCTAGCTTTCTTT
CASSSLSGTAGLAFF
>TRBV27|TRBJ1-6|NA|few
TGTGCCAGCAGTCCCCGTATCCACCCAAGCTTGAATTCACCCCTCCACTTT
CASSPRIHPSLNSPLHF
>TRBV28|TRBJ2-3|NA|NA
TGTGCCAGCAGTTCGACTATCTACCCTCCCGATACGCAGTATTTT
CASSSTIYPPDTQYF
>TRBV5-1|TRBJ2-4|NA|once
TGCGCCAGCAGCTTGGGACAGCAAAGGTTTCAGTACTTC
CASSLGQQRFQYF
>TRBV5-1|TRBJ2-5|TRBD2|NA
TGCGCCAGCAGCCCCCAAGCGGGAGCCGTGGAGACCCAGTACTTC
CASSPQAGAVETQYF
>TRBV29-1|TRBJ2-7|TRBD1|NA
TGCAGCGTTGAAGGGATTCCGGGACAGGGGGCCGACGAGCAGTACTTC
CSVEGIPGQGADEQYF
>TRBV18|TRBJ1-2|TRBD1|few
TGTGCCAGCTCACCAGCGGGACAGGCTAACTATGGCTACACCTTC
CASSPAGQANYGYTF
>TRBV2|TRBJ1-5|NA|NA
TGTGCCAGCAGTGGACAGGTATCGGGTCAGCCCCAGCATTTT
CASSGQVSGQPQHF
>TRBV5-1|TRBJ1-1|NA|NA
TGCGCCAGCAGCTTAAGTGGGCAGACGAACACTGAAGCTTTCTTT
CASSLSGQTNTEAFF
>TRBV19|TRBJ1-5|NA|NA
TGTGCCAGTAGTATAGCGCTGGGAGGAAATCAGCCCCAGCATTTT
CASSIALGGNQPQHF
>TRBV11-3|TRBJ1-2|NA|NA
TGTGCCAGCAGCTACCTAGTTTCGTTTTCTAACTATGGCTACACCTTC
CASSYLVSFSNYGYTF
>TRBV9|TRBJ1-2|NA|NA
TGTGCCAGCAGCGTAGACTCAGGGTATTATGGCTACACCTTC
CASSVDSGYYGYTF
>TRBV5-4|TRBJ1-1|TRBD1|NA
TGTGCCAGCAGCTCAGGGGGCCAGAACACTGAAGCTTTCTTT
CASSSGGQNTEAFF
>TRBV30|TRBJ1-6|NA|once
TGTGCCTGGAGTGTATCGAGTCAGGTGTTTTCACCCCTCCACTTT
CAWSVSSQVFSPLHF
>TRBV5-8|TRBJ1-1|NA|few
TGTGCCAGCAGCTTACGAACAGGGAAATCAACTGAAGCTTTCTTT
CASSLRTGKSTEAFF
>TRBV9|TRBJ2-3|NA|NA
TGTGCCAGCAGCATAAGCGATACGCAGTATTTT
CASSISDTQYF
>TRBV4-1|TRBJ1-2|NA|NA
TGCGCCAGCAGCCAAGAGATGGGGCTCTATGGCTACACCTTC
CASSQEMGLYGYTF
>TRBV5-6|TRBJ2-7|NA|NA
TGTGCCAGCAGCGATACAGGATCCTACGAGCAGTACTTC
CASSDTGSYEQYF
>TRBV15|TRBJ1-1|NA|NA
TGTGCCACTTGTAAGAGAGGTTCTGAAGCTTTCTTT
CATCKRGSEAFF
>TRBV5-6|TRBJ2-7|TRBD2|few
TGTGCCAGCAGCCACGGGACTAGGGCCTACGAGCAGTACTTC
CASSHGTRAYEQYF